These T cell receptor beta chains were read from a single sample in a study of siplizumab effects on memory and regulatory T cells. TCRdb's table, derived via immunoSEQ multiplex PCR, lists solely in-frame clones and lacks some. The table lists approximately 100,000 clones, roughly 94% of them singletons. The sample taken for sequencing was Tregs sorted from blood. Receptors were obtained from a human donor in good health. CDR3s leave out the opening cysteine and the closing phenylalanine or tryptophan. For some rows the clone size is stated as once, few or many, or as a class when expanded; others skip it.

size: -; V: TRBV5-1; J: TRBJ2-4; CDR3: ASSSGRLAGWGMDIQY
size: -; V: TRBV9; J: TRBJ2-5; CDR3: ASSVEGTYGRETQY
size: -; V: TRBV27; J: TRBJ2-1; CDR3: ASSLWGSYNEQF
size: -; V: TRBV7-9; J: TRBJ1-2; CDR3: ASSFRTALGDGYT
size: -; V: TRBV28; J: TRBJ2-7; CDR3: ASTTSPYEQY
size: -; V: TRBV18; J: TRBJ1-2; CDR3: ASSPAGGYGYT
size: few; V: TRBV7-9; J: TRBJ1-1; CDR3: ASQTGSTEAF
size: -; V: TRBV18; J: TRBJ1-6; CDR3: ASSPATGGVQSPLH
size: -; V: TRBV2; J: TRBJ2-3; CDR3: ASSVWSTDTQY
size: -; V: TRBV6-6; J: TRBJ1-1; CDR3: ASSYGRPNTEAF
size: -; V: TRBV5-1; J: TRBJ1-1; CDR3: ASTIYEGRSTEAF
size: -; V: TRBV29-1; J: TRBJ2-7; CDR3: SVELTGYSYEQY
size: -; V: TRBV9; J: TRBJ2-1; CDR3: ASSRTVNNEQF
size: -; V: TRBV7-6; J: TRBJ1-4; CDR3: ASSPDRSLSEKLF